A selection of T cell receptor beta chains follows, all from one sample in a study of cytomegalovirus exposure and HLA in healthy donors. The protocol was immunoSEQ multiplex PCR, while the TCRdb copy is restricted to in-frame clones and leaves out a portion. The sample lists roughly 140,000 clones, 80% seen once, with 5% to 5.5% in the top ten. Material for sequencing was PBMCs. Receptors were obtained from a male donor in good health and CMV-seronegative. CDR3s include the opening cysteine and the closing phenylalanine or tryptophan. A D gene is named only where the DNA matches it firmly. Not every row has a clone size; where given, it reads once, few, many or a size class.

CDR3aa: CASSSGGETQYF
CDR3nt: TGTGCCAGCAGCTCCGGGGGGGAGACCCAGTACTTC
d_gene: TRBD2
j_gene: TRBJ2-5
v_gene: TRBV7-8
abundance: few

CDR3aa: CASSSPGTGTSYEQYF
CDR3nt: TGTGCCAGCAGCTCTCCCGGGACAGGGACTTCCTACGAGCAGTACTTC
d_gene: TRBD1
j_gene: TRBJ2-7
v_gene: TRBV7-9
abundance: -

CDR3aa: CASRPGLNTGELFF
CDR3nt: TGTGCCAGCAGACCGGGTTTAAACACCGGGGAGCTGTTTTTT
d_gene: -
j_gene: TRBJ2-2
v_gene: TRBV6-4
abundance: -

CDR3aa: CASSSSGQGELRSGYTF
CDR3nt: TGTGCCAGCAGCTCCTCAGGGCAGGGGGAGTTGCGGAGTGGCTACACCTTC
d_gene: TRBD1
j_gene: TRBJ1-2
v_gene: TRBV7-2
abundance: -

CDR3aa: CASSHGRYTEAFF
CDR3nt: TGTGCCAGCAGCCACGGGAGGTACACTGAAGCTTTCTTT
d_gene: -
j_gene: TRBJ1-1
v_gene: TRBV14
abundance: -

CDR3aa: CASESGAFF
CDR3nt: TGTGCCAGCGAGTCTGGAGCTTTCTTT
d_gene: -
j_gene: TRBJ1-1
v_gene: TRBV6-1
abundance: few

CDR3aa: CASSRGTGDTEAFF
CDR3nt: TGTGCCAGCTCACGAGGGACAGGGGATACTGAAGCTTTCTTT
d_gene: TRBD1
j_gene: TRBJ1-1
v_gene: TRBV18
abundance: -

CDR3aa: CASRRLPTSGGTDTQYF
CDR3nt: TGTGCCAGCAGACGCTTACCGACTAGCGGGGGGACAGATACGCAGTATTTT
d_gene: TRBD2
j_gene: TRBJ2-3
v_gene: TRBV7-9
abundance: -

CDR3aa: CAWSRATEAFF
CDR3nt: TGTGCCTGGTCCCGAGCCACTGAAGCTTTCTTT
d_gene: -
j_gene: TRBJ1-1
v_gene: TRBV30
abundance: -

CDR3aa: CASSLAAGNSPLHF
CDR3nt: TGTGCCAGCAGCTTAGCGGCGGGGAATTCACCCCTCCACTTT
d_gene: -
j_gene: TRBJ1-6
v_gene: TRBV7-6
abundance: -

CDR3aa: CASSRDSIEQYF
CDR3nt: TGTGCCAGCAGCCGGGACAGCATCGAGCAGTACTTC
d_gene: TRBD1
j_gene: TRBJ2-7
v_gene: TRBV6-5
abundance: few

CDR3aa: CASSPSGGIEHQPQHF
CDR3nt: TGTGCCAGCAGTCCCTCCGGGGGAATCGAACATCAGCCCCAGCATTTT
d_gene: -
j_gene: TRBJ1-5
v_gene: TRBV28
abundance: -

CDR3aa: CASSHPEGAGNTIYF
CDR3nt: TGTGCCAGCAGTCATCCGGAGGGGGCCGGAAACACCATATATTTT
d_gene: TRBD1
j_gene: TRBJ1-3
v_gene: TRBV7-9
abundance: -

CDR3aa: CASGRPGQITNEQFF
CDR3nt: TGTGCCAGCGGGAGACCGGGTCAGATAACCAATGAGCAGTTCTTC
d_gene: -
j_gene: TRBJ2-1
v_gene: TRBV6-1
abundance: -

CDR3aa: CASSYSRGQAYGYTF
CDR3nt: TGTGCCAGCAGTTACTCGAGGGGACAGGCCTATGGCTACACCTTC
d_gene: TRBD1
j_gene: TRBJ1-2
v_gene: TRBV6-5
abundance: -

CDR3aa: CASSQAGTSRSYEQYF
CDR3nt: TGCGCCAGCAGCCAAGCCGGGACTAGCCGTTCCTACGAGCAGTACTTC
d_gene: TRBD2
j_gene: TRBJ2-7
v_gene: TRBV4-1
abundance: -

CDR3aa: CASSSHRGHPPRETQYF
CDR3nt: TGTGCCAGCAGCAGCCATAGGGGGCATCCCCCAAGAGAGACCCAGTACTTC
d_gene: -
j_gene: TRBJ2-5
v_gene: TRBV21-1
abundance: -

CDR3aa: CASSSASGGSNEQFF
CDR3nt: TGCGCCAGCAGCTCGGCTAGCGGGGGGTCGAATGAGCAGTTCTTC
d_gene: TRBD2
j_gene: TRBJ2-1
v_gene: TRBV5-1
abundance: -

CDR3aa: CSVRQGFYEQYF
CDR3nt: TGCAGCGTGAGACAGGGCTTCTACGAGCAGTACTTC
d_gene: TRBD1
j_gene: TRBJ2-7
v_gene: TRBV29-1
abundance: -

CDR3aa: CASSTAGGDFADTQYF
CDR3nt: TGTGCCAGCAGCACAGCAGGGGGCGACTTTGCGGATACGCAGTATTTT
d_gene: TRBD1
j_gene: TRBJ2-3
v_gene: TRBV9
abundance: -

CDR3aa: CAIRQGSYNEQFF
CDR3nt: TGTGCCATTCGACAGGGTTCCTACAATGAGCAGTTCTTC
d_gene: TRBD1
j_gene: TRBJ2-1
v_gene: TRBV28
abundance: -

CDR3aa: CASRSLDRKTEAFF
CDR3nt: TGTGCCAGCAGGTCATTGGACAGAAAGACTGAAGCTTTCTTT
d_gene: -
j_gene: TRBJ1-1
v_gene: TRBV5-6
abundance: -

CDR3aa: CASSSQGLGKNTIYF
CDR3nt: TGTGCCAGCAGCTCCCAGGGGTTGGGAAAAAACACCATATATTTT
d_gene: -
j_gene: TRBJ1-3
v_gene: TRBV7-9
abundance: -

CDR3aa: CASSFPGTGGNGYTF
CDR3nt: TGCGCCAGCAGCTTCCCCGGGACAGGGGGCAATGGCTACACCTTC
d_gene: TRBD1
j_gene: TRBJ1-2
v_gene: TRBV5-1
abundance: -